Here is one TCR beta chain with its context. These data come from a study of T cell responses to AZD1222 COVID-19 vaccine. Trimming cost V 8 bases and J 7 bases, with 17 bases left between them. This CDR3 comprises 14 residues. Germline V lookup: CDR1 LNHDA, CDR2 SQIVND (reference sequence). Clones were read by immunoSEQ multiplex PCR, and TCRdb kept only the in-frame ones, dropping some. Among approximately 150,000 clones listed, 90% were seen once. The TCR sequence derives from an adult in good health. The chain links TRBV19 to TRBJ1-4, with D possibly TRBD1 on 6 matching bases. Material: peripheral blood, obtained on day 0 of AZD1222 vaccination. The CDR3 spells CASGGGIGGEKLFF. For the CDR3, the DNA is TGTGCCAGTGGAGGGGGTATCGGGGGTGAAAAACTGTTTTTT.